Below, one TCR beta chain is given with its context. Allocation to cohorts depended on clinical history reported by the participants. Assay used: immunoSEQ multiplex PCR; TCRdb lists only in-frame clones, some missing. Found here are fewer than 350,000 clones, around 91% of them singletons; the top ten hold around 1.7%. These data originate in a study of blood T cell repertoires in COVID-19. Unmatched junction bases numbered 5, after V lost 4 bases and J lost 1 base. Germline lookup yields CDR1 MNHEY and CDR2 SVGEGT. CDR3 length: 15 residues. The sample comprised PBMCs or T cells enriched from blood (not recorded which). The receptor was derived from a woman between 18 and 29 years old with acute COVID-19. The V gene is TRBV6-2 or TRBV6-3, the J gene TRBJ2-5, with 8 bases matching TRBD2. DNA of the CDR3: TGTGCCAGCAGTTCTTGGCGGGAGGCCCAAGAGACCCAGTACTTC. Translated, it gives CASSSWREAQETQYF.